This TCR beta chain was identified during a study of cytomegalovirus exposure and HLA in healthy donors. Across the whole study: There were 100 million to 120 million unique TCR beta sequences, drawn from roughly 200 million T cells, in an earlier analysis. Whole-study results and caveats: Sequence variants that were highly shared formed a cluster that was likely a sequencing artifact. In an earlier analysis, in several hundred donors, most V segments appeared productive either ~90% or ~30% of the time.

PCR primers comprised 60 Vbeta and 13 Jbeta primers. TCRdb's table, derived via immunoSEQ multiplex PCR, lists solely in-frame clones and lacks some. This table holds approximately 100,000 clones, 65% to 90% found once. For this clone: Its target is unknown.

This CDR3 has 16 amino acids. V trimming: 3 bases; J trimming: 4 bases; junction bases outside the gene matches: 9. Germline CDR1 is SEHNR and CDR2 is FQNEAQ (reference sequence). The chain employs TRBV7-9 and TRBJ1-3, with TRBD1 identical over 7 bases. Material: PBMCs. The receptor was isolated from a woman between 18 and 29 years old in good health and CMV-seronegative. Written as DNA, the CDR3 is TGTGCCAGCAGCTTCACTTACAGGGGATCCGGAAACACCATATATTTT. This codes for CASSFTYRGSGNTIYF. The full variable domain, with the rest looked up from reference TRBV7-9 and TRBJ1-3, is DTGVSQNPRHKITKRGQNVTFRCDPISEHNRLYWYRQTLGQGPEFLTYFQNEAQLEKSRLLSDRFSAERPKGSFSTLEIQRTEQGDSAMYLCASSFTYRGSGNTIYFGEGSWLTVV.